Listed here is a single TCR beta chain. As yet, its antigen is unknown. This sample was taken from a study of cytomegalovirus exposure and HLA in healthy donors. Whole-study results and caveats: In an earlier analysis, about 87% or about 30%: the productive usage of most TCR beta V segments. With DRB1 most and HLA-C fewest, TCR association rates differed between HLA loci in a later analysis. TCR beta V- and J-gene trimming, according to a later analysis, was linked to a missense DCLRE1C variant.

The PCR ran on 60 Vbeta and 13 Jbeta primers. Original analysis: In a later analysis, some 10 million of 75 million to 85 million unique beta chains occurred in at least two donors. Clones were sequenced by immunoSEQ multiplex PCR, and TCRdb holds only the in-frame ones, with some missing. V and J calls and clone size are as listed in that table; D and trimming were resolved from the DNA. The sample lists fewer than 200,000 clones; approximately 80% were seen once. Trimming removed 5 bases at V and 0 bases at J, with 9 bases between. CDR1 and CDR2 (germline): SGHRS, YFSETQ. This CDR3 is built from 14 residues.

The chain recombines TRBV5-1 with TRBJ1-3; D is uncertain. Material for sequencing was PBMCs. This clonotype was obtained from a young man in good health and CMV-seropositive. CDR3 coding DNA: TGCGCCAGCAGTGAGAGGAACTCTGGAAACACCATATATTTT. Protein: CASSERNSGNTIYF. Drawing the rest from reference TRBV5-1 and TRBJ1-3, the complete variable domain is KAGVTQTPRYLIKTRGQQVTLSCSPISGHRSVSWYQQTPGQGLQFLFEYFSETQRNKGNFPGRFSGRQFSNSRSEMNVSTLELGDSALYLCASSERNSGNTIYFGEGSWLTVV.